This record concerns one T cell receptor (beta chain) sequence. Which antigen it targets is not known. No much larger clonotype is one base removed from it; base qualities were not supplied. These data come from a study of PD-1 blockade in classical Hodgkin lymphoma (dated by TCRdb to 2020 to 2022). About the investigation overall: Nivolumab dosing was 3 mg/kg intravenously every 2 weeks, continuing until either disease progression or unacceptable toxicity. The study used CyTOF and TCR beta sequencing to define a peripheral blood immune signature of response to PD-1 blockade in classical Hodgkin lymphoma. Study-wide findings and limitations: Lower diversity was observed in patients in whom nivolumab was started less than 1 year after ASCT, and these patients were excluded from later analyses so that confounding by immune reconstitution would be avoided. Newly diagnosed patients were reported to have lower baseline TCR diversity than healthy donors, and relapsed/refractory patients were reported to have lower baseline TCR diversity still. Trial patients achieving complete response had baseline diversity similar to newly diagnosed patients, whereas partial responders and progressors had significantly lower diversity. By C4D1, a significant rise was seen in CD4+ TCR diversity but not in CD8+ TCR diversity (p=0.0027 vs p=0.16), and the rise was most apparent among complete responders (p=0.02). The study was limited to a single clinical trial cohort, and causes of repertoire differences, possibly disease activity or prior therapy, remained undefined.

The Qiagen DNeasy kit was used to extract genomic DNA both from unsorted PBMCs and from the negatively selected CD4+ and CD8+ fractions. Using primers that anneal to V and J segments, immunoSEQ multiplex PCR amplified the TCR beta CDR3 regions. A synthetic immune receptor repertoire was used to minimize amplification bias, and any residual bias was removed computationally once sequencing was done. In the paper's pipeline: Repertoire diversity was quantified as the Shannon entropy index using custom Python scripts. Unsorted, CD4+ and CD8+ repertoires were analyzed separately, except for combined analyses in which CD4+ and CD8+ sequences were merged in silico. A clone was considered expanded if an increase in frequency of at least 2-fold after treatment relative to C1D1 was found, and a pseudocount of 0.5 was applied to clones undetected at baseline. Singleton clones were defined as clones with 0 or 1 copy at C1D1, and non-singleton clones were defined as clones with 2 or more copies. Clones expanded in unsorted samples were labelled as CD4+, CD8+ or unknown by matching protein sequences in sorted samples from the same patient. Wilcoxon tests were applied to paired samples to test diversity changes from C1D1 to C4D1. In TCRdb, the immuneACCESS table is reduced to in-frame sequences with V and J assigned. These tables do not hold every clone; where another copy was compared, an unresolved V gene accounts for under half, and the others remain unexplained. V and J calls and clone size are those listed in that table; D and trimming were worked out from the DNA. The sample data list some 19,000 clones, and around 72% of these were observed just once. About 2.3% of the sample belongs to the ten largest clones.

Spanning cysteine to phenylalanine, the CDR3 consists of 16 amino acids. Of all the DNA, just the CDR3 is kept, 48 bases in frame from base 1. A distance of 13 bases separates the germline ends of V and J, which lose 1 base and 1 base respectively. CDR1 and CDR2, per the germline V gene, are LGHNA and YSLEER. According to the study, the label for this sample's time point signals: cycle 4 day 1 (C4D1), after five to seven weeks of nivolumab. All trial patients had relapsed after autologous stem cell transplantation, with cohorts A, B and C differing in prior brentuximab vedotin exposure. Magnetic negative selection with a Miltenyi CD4+ T cell isolation kit was used to purify CD4+ T cells from thawed PBMCs. The trial cohort was composed of 55 to 65 patients with relapsed/refractory classical Hodgkin lymphoma, for whom complete response, partial response or progressive disease was recorded as best overall response. Trial patients were treated with single-agent nivolumab in the multi-cohort phase II CheckMate 205 trial. An independent review committee assessed best overall response by applying the 2007 International Working Group response criteria. Trial PBMCs were collected immediately before nivolumab initiation (C1D1) and during therapy at cycle 2 day 1 and cycle 4 day 1. After peripheral blood was drawn into 8 mL Vacutainer Cell Preparation Tubes, PBMCs were isolated by centrifugation and then cryopreserved. Purified CD4+ and CD8+ fractions were prepared only for cases with an additional available PBMC sample. Magnetically labelled cells were removed on LS columns in a quadroMACS separator, and the flow-through was collected as the purified fraction.

The TCR comes from a human donor with classical Hodgkin lymphoma. The sample consisted of CD4+ T cells from blood, taken before the fourth cycle of nivolumab. The chain was built from TRBV4-3 and TRBJ1-2, with the D segment identity uncertain. Read as DNA, the sequence is TGCGCCAGCAGCCAAGTCAACGGACGGTATAACTATGGCTACACCTTC. It translates to CASSQVNGRYNYGYTF.